This T cell receptor beta chain is drawn from a study of blood T cell repertoires in COVID-19. Germline V gene data show CDR1 as ENHRY and CDR2 as SYGVKD. The CDR3 has 13 amino acids. With V trimmed by 6 bases and J by 2 bases, 1 base remained unmatched. Sequenced by immunoSEQ multiplex PCR; TCRdb stores in-frame clones only, minus some. This repertoire shows more than 250,000 clones, approximately 83% found once; its top ten account for under 2.5%. Sequencing was carried out using PBMCs or T cells enriched from blood (not recorded which). The V call is TRBV10-3, the J call TRBJ2-5; 9 bases align to TRBD1. This sequence originates from a man aged 25 to 40 who had recovered from COVID-19. CDR3 coding DNA: TGTGCCATCAGACAGGGGGCTCAAGAGACCCAGTACTTC. Amino acid sequence: CAIRQGAQETQYF.